Below are 18 T cell receptor beta chains sequenced from a single sample in a study of Graves' ophthalmopathy and Graves' hyperthyroidism. Amplified material comprised TCR beta CDR3 regions derived from RNA transcripts. A first-round RT-PCR used HTBI primers, followed by a second-round multiplex PCR. TCRdb itself ran the multiplex PCR reads through MiXCR, one entry per CDR3 protein. The table lists about 500,000 distinct CDR3 sequences, 39% of them singletons. The specimen was peripheral blood or thyroid tissue (not recorded which). These TCRs come from an adult man with Graves' hyperthyroidism.

This clonotype was counted only a few times. CDR3 residues: CATTKAAPEKLFF. The CDR3 nucleotides read TGCGCCACTACCAAGGCTGCGCCTGAAAAACTGTTTTTT. The rearrangement links TRBV10-2 to TRBJ1-4; the D is unclear. V was clipped by 10 bases and J by 7 bases, with 16 bases between them. CDR3 size: 13 residues. In germline, CDR1 is WSHSY, CDR2 SAAADI.

The chain uses TRBV5-6 and TRBJ2-2; D gene ambiguous. Trimming stripped 1 base from V and 0 bases from J, with 13 bases between. CDR3 length: 17 residues. Germline values: CDR1 SGHDT, CDR2 YYEEEE. CDR3 residues: CASSLFGSNANTGELFF. CDR3 DNA: TGTGCCAGCAGCTTGTTTGGTTCAAACGCGAACACCGGGGAGCTGTTTTTT.

Worth noting for this clonotype: One junction end does not reproduce the germline sequence, and a read error may be involved. The chain employs TRBV10-2 and TRBJ2-7, with TRBD2 matching over 9 bases. Germline CDR1 and CDR2: WSHSY and SAAADI. The CDR3 runs 15 residues. The CDR3 sequence is CASSLGLAGRNEQYF. CDR3 nucleotide sequence: TGTGCCAGCAGCTTAGGGCTAGCGGGACGCAACGAGCAGTACTTC.

The chain employs TRBV12-3 or TRBV12-4 and TRBJ1-2, with TRBD1 matching 7 bases. The trim removed 6 bases at V and 5 bases at J, leaving 9 bases unmatched. The CDR3 is made up of 14 amino acids. The DNA for the CDR3 is TGTGCCAGCAGCCGACAGGGTCTCGCTTATGGCTACACCTTC. Residues: CASSRQGLAYGYTF.

Only one count was recorded for this clonotype. This chain connects TRBV10-3 to TRBJ1-1; D is uncertain. V lost 4 bases to trimming and J lost 5 bases, with 17 bases between them. The length of the CDR3 is 15 residues. CDR1 ENHRY and CDR2 SYGVKD come from the germline V gene. The CDR3, as DNA: TGTGCCATCAGTGTCTTTGGTAGGAGTTGGACTGAAGCTTTCTTT. Protein sequence: CAISVFGRSWTEAFF.

Many counts were recorded for this clonotype. This chain joins TRBV15 and TRBJ1-4; a weak D match, TRBD1 (6 bases). Trimming removed 3 bases from V and 7 bases from J, with 18 bases in between. This CDR3 region has 16 residues. Per the germline V gene, CDR1 is LNHNV and CDR2 is YYDKDF (reference sequence). The CDR3 here is CATSRGPGTFGEKLFF. The CDR3 DNA sequence: TGTGCCACCAGCAGGGGTCCAGGGACATTCGGTGAAAAACTGTTTTTT.

This clonotype showed up many times. This chain connects TRBV5-8 to TRBJ2-5; no clear D gene. Germline CDR1 and CDR2: SGHTS and YDEGEE. The CDR3 extends over 11 amino acids. Trimming pared 0 bases from V and 9 bases from J, leaving 6 bases between. The CDR3: CASSLVQPQYF. The CDR3 DNA sequence: TGTGCCAGCAGCTTGGTCCAGCCCCAGTACTTC. Full variable domain (remainder filled in from reference TRBV5-8 and TRBJ2-5): EAGVTQSPTHLIKTRGQQATLRCSPISGHTSVYWYQQALGLGLQFLLWYDEGEERNRGNFPPRFSGRQFPNYSSELNVNALELEDSALYLCASSLVQPQYFGPGTRLLVL.

This clonotype has only a few counts. This rearrangement joins TRBV6-5 to TRBJ1-4; no firm D call. The CDR3 consists of 14 residues. V was pared by 6 bases and J by 4 bases, with 12 bases between. CDR1 is MNHEY, CDR2 SVGAGI, per germline. CDR3 sequence reads: CASSTGRNNEKLFF. DNA of the CDR3: TGTGCCAGCAGCACGGGAAGGAATAATGAAAAACTGTTTTTT.

This clonotype occurred many times. The rearrangement joins TRBV13 to TRBJ2-7; D is possibly TRBD2 (7 bases). The length of the CDR3 is 16 residues. Germline V gene lookup returns CDR1 PRHDT and CDR2 FYEKMQ (reference sequence). Trimming stripped 5 bases from V and 7 bases from J, with 24 bases between. Here the CDR3 DNA reads TGTGCCAGCAGCCCCCAGGGAGGGGGGGCCGTCTGGGAGCAGTACTTC. Protein sequence: CASSPQGGGAVWEQYF.

This clonotype has ten or more counts. This chain links TRBV5-8 with TRBJ2-7, with D possibly matching TRBD2 (6 bases). Trimming took off 0 bases at V and 5 bases at J, with 9 bases between the two ends. The length of the CDR3 is 13 residues. The germline CDR1 and CDR2 sequences are SGHTS and YDEGEE. CDR3 sequence (DNA): TGTGCCAGCAGCTTGGCACTAGCCCACGAGCAGTACTTC. As protein: CASSLALAHEQYF.

The chain is built from TRBV28 and TRBJ2-7; no firm D call. The V and J ends lost 5 bases and 0 bases respectively, with 17 bases between them. There are 16 residues in the CDR3. Germline CDR1 reads MDHEN; CDR2 reads SYDVKM. This chain's CDR3 is CASSPRTSRSSYEQYF. The CDR3 DNA sequence: TGTGCCAGCAGTCCAAGAACCAGCCGGAGCTCCTACGAGCAGTACTTC. Using reference TRBV28 and TRBJ2-7 for the parts outside the CDR3, the full variable domain is DVKVTQSSRYLVKRTGEKVFLECVQDMDHENMFWYRQDPGLGLRLIYFSYDVKMKEKGDIPEGYSVSREKKERFSLILESASTNQTSMYLCASSPRTSRSSYEQYFGPGTRLTVT.

Points on this clonotype: This could be a read error, since a much larger clone is one nucleotide away. The V gene is TRBV4-3, the J gene TRBJ2-7; D may be TRBD1 (6 bases). The CDR3 runs to 14 residues. Germline CDR1 LGHNA, CDR2 YSLEER. CDR3 loop: CASGQEGGDYEQYF. The CDR3 DNA is TGCGCCAGCGGCCAAGAAGGGGGAGACTACGAGCAGTACTTC.

In its sample, this clonotype was seen many times. The chain combines TRBV20-1 with TRBJ1-5; D gene uncertain. V was trimmed by 1 base and J by 6 bases, leaving 16 bases between them. CDR1 and CDR2 (germline): DFQATT, SNEGSKA (reference sequence). The CDR3 contains 15 residues. CDR3 sequence reads: CSARVIGGFSQPQHF. The CDR3 DNA sequence: TGCAGTGCTAGAGTCATCGGAGGGTTCAGTCAGCCCCAGCATTTT.

Only a few counts were recorded for this clonotype. This chain uses TRBV11-3 with TRBJ2-2; D is possibly TRBD2 (6 bases). CDR1 is SGHNT and CDR2 is YENEEA in the germline V gene. The V gene lost 7 bases and the J gene lost 2 bases, with 20 bases spanning the gap. The CDR3 totals 17 residues. The CDR3 coding sequence is TGTGCCAGCACCCCCACGCGGGGCAGGCCCAACACCGGGGAGCTGTTTTTT. Translating gives CASTPTRGRPNTGELFF.

The sample holds a few counts of this clonotype. The CDR3 DNA follows: TGTGCCAGCAGTTTAAGACAAGTAGTCAACACCGGGGAGCTGTTTTTT. It is translated as CASSLRQVVNTGELFF. This sequence joins TRBV6-5 and TRBJ2-2; D uncertain. Per the germline V gene, CDR1 is MNHEY and CDR2 is SVGAGI. The germline V and J ends were trimmed by 4 bases and 2 bases, with 14 bases remaining between them. There are 16 residues in the CDR3.

This clonotype was observed at least ten times. The chain joins TRBV4-2 to TRBJ2-7; no definite D call. There are 14 residues in the CDR3. The V end lost 0 bases, the J end lost 3 bases, and 9 bases lay between the germline ends. The germline V gene has CDR1 LGHNA and CDR2 YNFKEQ. The DNA for the CDR3 is TGTGCCAGCAGCCAAGATAAGGTAATCTACGAGCAGTACTTC. Protein sequence: CASSQDKVIYEQYF.

In its sample, this clonotype was seen many times. The chain combines TRBV15 with TRBJ1-2; weak D call: TRBD1 (5 bases). The CDR3 is 13 amino acids. From germline, CDR1 is LNHNV and CDR2 YYDKDF (reference sequence). Deletions cut 5 bases from V and 7 bases from J, with 14 bases between. CDR3 DNA sequence: TGTGCCACCAGCCAAAGGGGCCTGGGTGGCTACACCTTC. Translation gives CATSQRGLGGYTF.

Details on this clonotype: This may be a read error, as it is one base from a much larger clone. This likely comes from a read error, as the CDR3 has no conserved phenylalanine or tryptophan at its end. The rearrangement links TRBV6-1 to TRBJ2-5, with 8 bases matching TRBD2. CDR1 is MNHNS, CDR2 SASEGT, per germline. The CDR3 contains 15 residues. The ends lost 6 bases at V and 1 base at J; junction bases unmatched: 7. The CDR3 sequence is CASRGSGSPQETQYL. As DNA, the CDR3 is TGTGCCAGCAGGGGGAGCGGGAGCCCCCAAGAGACCCAGTACCTC.